Shown below are 28 T cell receptor beta chains from a single sample sequenced in a study of blood T cell repertoires in COVID-19. The table came from immunoSEQ multiplex PCR; TCRdb's copy has only in-frame clones and leaves some out. The table has 65,000 to 70,000 clones, around 87% seen once. Sequenced input: peripheral blood. The receptors were sampled from a man in his fifties with active COVID-19.

This chain links TRBV24-1 with TRBJ2-7; 15 bases are shared with TRBD2. Germline-derived CDR1 and CDR2 are KGHDR and SFDVKD. V was clipped by 4 bases and J by 2 bases; unmatched bases: 5. The CDR3 extends over 17 amino acids. The CDR3 nucleotides read TGTGCCACCAGTGACACCGGGACTAGCGGGAGGCCCTACGAGCAGTACTTC. It specifies CATSDTGTSGRPYEQYF.

The chain is built from TRBV19 and TRBJ2-5, with 11 bases lining up with TRBD2. The CDR3 runs to 15 residues. The J segment lost 5 bases and the V segment lost 4 bases, leaving 6 bases of the junction unmatched. The V gene's germline CDR1 is LNHDA and CDR2 SQIVND (reference sequence). CDR3 residues: CASSTTSGTGETQYF. The DNA for the CDR3 is TGTGCCAGTAGTACGACTAGCGGGACGGGGGAGACCCAGTACTTC.

The V and J genes are TRBV24-1 and TRBJ2-1; tentative D call: TRBD1 (5 bases). Germline V gene sequence: CDR1 KGHDR, CDR2 SFDVKD. Trimming stripped 9 bases from V and 2 bases from J, with 16 bases between. This CDR3 is built from 15 residues. The CDR3 sequence: CATSKGQGAYNEQFF. As DNA, the CDR3 is TGTGCCACCTCGAAAGGGCAGGGTGCCTACAATGAGCAGTTCTTC.

This chain links TRBV18 with TRBJ2-2, with a tentative D call TRBD2 (5 bases). Germline V CDR1 and CDR2: KGHSH, LQKENI. CDR3 length: 15 amino acids. V was shortened by 3 bases and J by 1 base, with 9 bases between the two germline ends. This chain's CDR3 is CASSPRGLNTGELFF. The CDR3 nucleotides are TGTGCCAGCTCACCCCGAGGGTTGAACACCGGGGAGCTGTTTTTT. Variable domain in full (rest from reference TRBV18 and TRBJ2-2): NAGVMQNPRHLVRRRGQEARLRCSPMKGHSHVYWYRQLPEEGLKFMVYLQKENIIDESGMPKERFSAEFPKEGPSILRIQQVVRGDSAAYFCASSPRGLNTGELFFGEGSRLTVL.

V is TRBV19 and J is TRBJ2-1; 10 nucleotides match TRBD2. Losses at the gene ends were 1 base for V and 8 bases for J; bases not matched to a gene: 11. CDR1 LNHDA and CDR2 SQIVND come from the germline V gene (reference sequence). The CDR3 loop spans 17 amino acids. This CDR3 reads CASSIGRMVAGGDEQFF. The CDR3 DNA reads as TGTGCCAGTAGTATAGGGAGGATGGTAGCGGGAGGCGATGAGCAGTTCTTC.

This chain uses TRBV3-1 (or the pseudogene TRBV3-2) with TRBJ2-3; TRBD2 aligns across 9 bases. V shed 1 base, J shed 0 bases, and the junction held 2 bases outside the gene matches. The CDR3 is 16 residues long. From germline, CDR1 is LGHDT and CDR2 YNNKEL (reference sequence). CDR3 sequence: CASSQGLAASTDTQYF. The CDR3 bases are TGTGCCAGCAGCCAAGGACTAGCGGCGAGCACAGATACGCAGTATTTT.

V gene TRBV25-1 combines with J gene TRBJ2-7, with 12 bases that match TRBD2. The ends lost 4 bases at V and 7 bases at J; junction bases unmatched: 8. The CDR3 is 15 residues long. CDR1 is MGHDK, CDR2 SYGVNS, per germline. CDR3 loop: CASSGRTSGTREQYF. The CDR3 DNA reads as TGTGCCAGCAGTGGCCGGACTAGCGGGACAAGAGAGCAGTACTTC.

This chain links TRBV7-3 with TRBJ2-3; perhaps TRBD1 as D (6 bases). CDR1 and CDR2 (germline): SGHTA, FQGTGA. The ends were cut back, 0 bases at V and 3 bases at J, with 16 bases in the middle. There are 17 residues in the CDR3. The CDR3 region is CASSLTAGGGRTDTQYF. In DNA form, the CDR3 reads TGTGCCAGCAGCTTAACAGCTGGGGGCGGTCGGACAGATACGCAGTATTTT.

The V call is TRBV6-1, the J call TRBJ2-5, with 12 bases lining up with TRBD2. Looked up from germline, CDR1 is MNHNS and CDR2 is SASEGT. Trimming at V came to 3 bases and at J to 5 bases, leaving 10 bases not matched to a gene. CDR3 size: 17 residues. The CDR3 DNA is TGTGCCAGCAGTGATGGGCTAGCGGGAGGGCCCGGGGAGACCCAGTACTTC. It yields the protein CASSDGLAGGPGETQYF.

The chain recombines TRBV5-1 with TRBJ2-3; D is undetermined. The CDR3 has 15 residues. V was clipped by 0 bases and J by 0 bases, with 8 bases between them. Germline assignment: CDR1 SGHRS and CDR2 YFSETQ. CDR3 DNA: TGCGCCAGCAGCTTGGGAACAATTAGCACAGATACGCAGTATTTT. Its protein product is CASSLGTISTDTQYF.

The chain carries TRBV2 and TRBJ2-2, with 13 bases identical to TRBD2. The germline V gene has CDR1 SNHLY and CDR2 FYNNEI. The CDR3 has 14 amino acids. V gave up 10 bases and J gave up 7 bases; unmatched junction bases: 6. Here the CDR3 DNA reads TGTGCCACCACTAGCGGGAGGGCATTCGGGGAGCTGTTTTTT. As protein: CATTSGRAFGELFF.

The chain couples TRBV4-1 to TRBJ2-3; 7 nucleotides align to TRBD2. Unmatched junction bases numbered 4, after V lost 4 bases and J lost 0 bases. CDR3 length: 15 amino acids. The germline V gene encodes CDR1 MGHRA and CDR2 YSYEKL. CDR3 region: CASSRQLASTDTQYF. Written as DNA, the CDR3 is TGCGCCAGCAGCCGACAACTAGCGAGCACAGATACGCAGTATTTT.

The chain has TRBV5-1 and TRBJ2-7, with a tentative D call TRBD2 (5 bases). The germline V and J ends were trimmed by 0 bases and 0 bases, with 7 bases remaining between them. This CDR3 has 14 amino acids. Per germline, CDR1 SGHRS and CDR2 YFSETQ. CDR3 coding DNA: TGCGCCAGCAGCTTGGCCCGGGGCTCCTACGAGCAGTACTTC. It codes for CASSLARGSYEQYF.

V gene TRBV7-2 combines with J gene TRBJ2-2, with TRBD2 matching over 9 bases. V shed 4 bases and J 4 bases; nucleotides not matched to a gene: 7. The CDR3 is 16 amino acids. CDR1 is SGHTA, CDR2 FQGNSA, per germline. The CDR3 nucleotides read TGTGCCAGCAGCTCCGCGGGGGGGCGGGTCACCGGGGAGCTGTTTTTT. Protein: CASSSAGGRVTGELFF. The full variable domain, completed using reference TRBV7-2 and TRBJ2-2, is GAGVSQSPSNKVTEKGKDVELRCDPISGHTALYWYRQSLGQGLEFLIYFQGNSAPDKSGLPSDRFSAERTGGSVSTLTIQRTQQEDSAVYLCASSSAGGRVTGELFFGEGSRLTVL.

This rearrangement joins TRBV9 to TRBJ1-3; no clear D. The CDR3 runs 16 residues. Germline V gene lookup returns CDR1 SGDLS and CDR2 YYNGEE. V was shortened by 4 bases and J by 4 bases, with 18 bases between the two germline ends. As DNA, the CDR3 is TGTGCCAGCAGCCCCCTAAGTGGGAGTGCCGGAAACACCATATATTTT. Translated: CASSPLSGSAGNTIYF.

The chain has TRBV29-1 and TRBJ1-4, with 8 bases matching TRBD1. This CDR3 comprises 13 residues. CDR1 is SQVTM, CDR2 ANQGSEA, per germline. V was clipped by 7 bases and J by 5 bases; unmatched bases: 6. CDR3: CSGGTGQNEKLFF. CDR3 DNA: TGCAGCGGGGGGACAGGCCAAAATGAAAAACTGTTTTTT. The complete variable domain, with remaining parts taken from reference TRBV29-1 and TRBJ1-4, reads SAVISQKPSRDICQRGTSLTIQCQVDSQVTMMFWYRQQPGQSLTLIATANQGSEATYESGFVIDKFPISRPNLTFSTLTVSNMSPEDSSIYLCSGGTGQNEKLFFGSGTQLSVL.

The rearrangement uses TRBV4-1 and TRBJ2-5; 9 bases match TRBD1. The CDR3 extends over 17 amino acids. The V gene end was trimmed by 1 base and the J gene end by 2 bases; junction bases not matched to a gene: 8. Germline assignment: CDR1 MGHRA and CDR2 YSYEKL. The CDR3 is CASSQGGTGMGQETQYF. DNA for the CDR3: TGCGCCAGCAGCCAAGGGGGGACAGGGATGGGTCAAGAGACCCAGTACTTC.

The CDR3 region is CAWSVRWTSGFNEQFF. The CDR3 nucleotides read TGTGCCTGGAGTGTACGATGGACTAGCGGCTTCAATGAGCAGTTCTTC. The genes are TRBV30 and TRBJ2-1; 10 bases fit TRBD2. Germline loops: CDR1 GTSNPN, CDR2 SVGIG (reference sequence). J gave up 6 bases and V 0 bases, and 8 bases lay outside the gene matches. CDR3 length: 16 residues. The whole variable domain, remainder taken from reference TRBV30 and TRBJ2-1, is SQTIHQWPATLVQPVGSPLSLECTVEGTSNPNLYWYRQAAGRGLQLLFYSVGIGQISSEVPQNLSASRPQDRQFILSSKKLLLSDSGFYLCAWSVRWTSGFNEQFFGPGTRLTVL.

The rearrangement joins TRBV29-1 to TRBJ2-3, with unresolved D. Trimming removed 4 bases from V and 10 bases from J, with 18 bases in between. Germline values: CDR1 SQVTM, CDR2 ANQGSEA. This CDR3 comprises 13 residues. In DNA form, the CDR3 reads TGCAGCGTTGTGTCCTATCACTACGAACCGCAGTATTTT. Residues: CSVVSYHYEPQYF.

This clone appeared once. The chain is built from TRBV5-1 and TRBJ1-1, with D possibly TRBD1 on 6 matching bases. Deletions cut 4 bases from V and 2 bases from J, with 12 bases between. The germline CDR1 and CDR2 sequences are SGHRS and YFSETQ. This CDR3 is 14 amino acids long. CDR3 coding DNA: TGCGCCAGCAGCAGGGACATCCTTAACACTGAAGCTTTCTTT. Encoded protein: CASSRDILNTEAFF.

The V call is TRBV7-9, the J call TRBJ1-2; 8 bases are shared with TRBD1. V trimming: 1 base; J trimming: 3 bases; junction bases outside the gene matches: 10. CDR1 SEHNR and CDR2 FQNEAQ come from the germline V gene (reference sequence). The CDR3 runs 17 residues. CDR3 DNA sequence: TGTGCCAGCAGCTTAGATTCGGACAGGGAGCGCTACTATGGCTACACCTTC. Translation: CASSLDSDRERYYGYTF.

The chain combines TRBV18 with TRBJ2-1, with a tentative D call TRBD2 (6 bases). CDR1 and CDR2 (germline): KGHSH, LQKENI. CDR3 length: 16 residues. V was cut by 0 bases and J by 6 bases, with 15 bases left in between. In DNA, the CDR3 is TGTGCCAGCTCACCACCGATACCGGGAGTACTCAATGAGCAGTTCTTC. Amino acids: CASSPPIPGVLNEQFF.

The J gene is TRBJ2-7, the V gene TRBV27, with TRBD1 matching over 8 bases. After removal of 5 bases from V and 2 bases from J, the junction contained 8 bases not matched to a gene. The CDR3 runs 15 residues. Germline V gives CDR1 MNHEY, CDR2 SMNVEV (reference sequence). CDR3 sequence reads: CASSPGTGPTYEQYF. CDR3 sequence (DNA): TGTGCCAGCAGTCCCGGGACAGGCCCCACCTACGAGCAGTACTTC.

The J gene is TRBJ1-5, the V gene TRBV25-1; D not resolved. The germline V and J ends were trimmed by 2 bases and 5 bases, with 13 bases remaining between them. From germline, CDR1 is MGHDK and CDR2 SYGVNS. The CDR3 loop spans 15 amino acids. CDR3 DNA sequence: TGTGCCAGCAGTGAAGAAGGTGGGCCCTATCAGCCCCAGCATTTT. The encoded protein is CASSEEGGPYQPQHF.

The V and J genes are TRBV7-8 and TRBJ2-1; 9 bases fit TRBD2. The germline V gene encodes CDR1 SGHVS and CDR2 FQNEAQ. The CDR3 runs to 14 residues. Unmatched junction bases numbered 8, after V lost 8 bases and J lost 6 bases. CDR3 coding DNA: TGTGCCAGCGGTCATGGACTAGCGACCAATGAGCAGTTCTTC. Translating it yields CASGHGLATNEQFF. Filled out from reference TRBV7-8 and TRBJ2-1, the complete variable domain reads GAGVSQSPRYKVAKRGQDVALRCDPISGHVSLFWYQQALGQGPEFLTYFQNEAQLDKSGLPSDRFFAERPEGSVSTLKIQRTQQEDSAVYLCASGHGLATNEQFFGPGTRLTVL.

The V call is TRBV10-3, the J call TRBJ2-7; 9 nucleotides line up with TRBD1. V lost 8 bases and J lost 5; bases outside the gene matches: 4. CDR1 is ENHRY, CDR2 SYGVKD, per germline. This CDR3 has 12 residues. CDR3 amino acids: CAIRDREDEQYF. CDR3 DNA sequence: TGTGCCATCCGGGACAGGGAGGACGAGCAGTACTTC.

This clone was seen a few times. V and J are TRBV13 and TRBJ2-7, with D maybe TRBD2 (6 bases). This CDR3 spans 14 amino acids. The V end lost 7 bases, the J end lost 7 bases, and 20 bases lay between the germline ends. CDR1 is PRHDT, CDR2 FYEKMQ, per germline (reference sequence). CDR3 amino acids: CASNPVGGTGEQYF. CDR3 bases: TGTGCCAGCAACCCCGTGGGAGGTACGGGGGAGCAGTACTTC.

This clone was detected once. The chain joins TRBV4-3 to TRBJ1-1, with D possibly TRBD1 on 5 matching bases. The germline V gene encodes CDR1 LGHNA and CDR2 YSLEER. The CDR3 totals 17 residues. Trimming removed 0 bases at V and 0 bases at J, with 14 bases between. CDR3 in DNA: TGCGCCAGCAGCCAAGATTCGGGGGGAAGGATGAACACTGAAGCTTTCTTT. This encodes CASSQDSGGRMNTEAFF.